The clone carrying this TCR beta chain was counted a few times. Its antigen is currently unknown. The record originates from a study of T cell repertoires in cytomegalovirus infection. Across the study: Through public TCR beta signatures, both CMV infection and matching HLA type were indicated. Study-wide points: In two of eight donors, the top clonotype was HLA-C-restricted CMV-specific.

CDR1 MNHEY and CDR2 SMNVEV come from the germline V gene (reference sequence). V was shortened by 5 bases and J by 3 bases, with 16 bases between the two germline ends. The CDR3 is made up of 15 amino acids. MiXCR, run by TCRdb on the reads, gives a single entry per CDR3 protein. There are about 110,000 distinct CDR3 sequences in the sample; around 28% occur only once, and around 80% lies in the top ten. J is TRBJ1-1 and V is TRBV27; tentative D call: TRBD1 (5 bases). Sequencing was performed on CD8+ T cells from cultured PBMCs, taken from culture after CMV antigen stimulation. This clonotype was sampled from a human donor in good health (CMV status not recorded). Some clones in this sample may be carry-over from other donors' samples. CDR3 DNA: TGTGCCAGCAGTCCGCTACAGGCCGGGGACACTGAAGCTTTCTTT. It is translated as CASSPLQAGDTEAFF.